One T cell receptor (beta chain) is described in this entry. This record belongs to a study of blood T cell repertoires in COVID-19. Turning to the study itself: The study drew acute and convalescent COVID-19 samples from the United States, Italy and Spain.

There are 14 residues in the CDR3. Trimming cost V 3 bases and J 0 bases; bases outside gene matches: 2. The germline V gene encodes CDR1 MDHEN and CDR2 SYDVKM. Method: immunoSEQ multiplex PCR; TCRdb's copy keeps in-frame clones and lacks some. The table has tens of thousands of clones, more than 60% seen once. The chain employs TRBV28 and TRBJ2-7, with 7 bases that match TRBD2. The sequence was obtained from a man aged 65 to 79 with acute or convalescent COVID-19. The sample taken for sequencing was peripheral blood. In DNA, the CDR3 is TGTGCCAGCAGTTTCGGGACTAACTCCTACGAGCAGTACTTC. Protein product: CASSFGTNSYEQYF.